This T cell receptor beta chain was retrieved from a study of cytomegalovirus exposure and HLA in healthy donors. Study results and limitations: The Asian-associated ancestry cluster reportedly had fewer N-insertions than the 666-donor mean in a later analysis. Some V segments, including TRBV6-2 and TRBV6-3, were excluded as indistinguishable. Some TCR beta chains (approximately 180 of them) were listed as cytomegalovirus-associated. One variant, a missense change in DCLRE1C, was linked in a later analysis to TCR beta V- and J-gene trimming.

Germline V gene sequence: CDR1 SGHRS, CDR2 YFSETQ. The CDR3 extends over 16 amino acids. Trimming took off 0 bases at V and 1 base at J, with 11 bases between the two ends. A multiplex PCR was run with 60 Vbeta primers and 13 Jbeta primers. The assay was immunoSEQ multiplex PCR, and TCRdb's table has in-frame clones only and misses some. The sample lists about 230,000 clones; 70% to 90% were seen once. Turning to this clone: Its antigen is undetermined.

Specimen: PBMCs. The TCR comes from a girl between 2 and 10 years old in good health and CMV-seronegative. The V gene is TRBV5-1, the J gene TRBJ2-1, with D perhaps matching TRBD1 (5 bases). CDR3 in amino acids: CASSLGDSWSYNEQFF. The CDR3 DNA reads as TGCGCCAGCAGCTTGGGTGACAGCTGGTCCTACAATGAGCAGTTCTTC.